This TCR beta chain came from a study of blood T cell repertoires in COVID-19. On the study more broadly: Researchers got acute and convalescent COVID-19 samples from the United States, Italy and Spain.

The CDR3 loop spans 14 amino acids. Germline values: CDR1 LNHDA, CDR2 SQIVND (reference sequence). V was pared by 4 bases and J by 3 bases, with 6 bases of the junction left unmatched. TCRdb's copy holds only in-frame clones and misses some; the assay was immunoSEQ multiplex PCR. The sample includes about 210,000 clones, 65% to 85% of them seen just once. The receptor was isolated from a woman between 50 and 59 years old with acute or convalescent COVID-19. Material for sequencing was peripheral blood. The chain uses TRBV19 and TRBJ2-7; the match to TRBD1 covers 7 bases. CDR3 DNA sequence: TGTGCCAGTAGTAAGGACCGGACAGGCTACGAGCAGTACTTC. Translation: CASSKDRTGYEQYF.